The 28 T cell receptor beta chains in this list originate from one sample, sequenced in a study of siplizumab effects on memory and regulatory T cells. Method: immunoSEQ multiplex PCR; TCRdb's copy keeps in-frame clones and lacks some. Of around 100,000 clones in the sample, about 93% were seen once. The sample consisted of Tregs sorted from blood. Receptor source: a human donor in good health.

The chain recombines TRBV7-9 with TRBJ2-7; no reliable D call. Per the germline V gene, CDR1 is SEHNR and CDR2 is FQNEAQ (reference sequence). The ends were cut back, 5 bases at V and 4 bases at J, with 9 bases in the middle. The CDR3 has 12 residues. In DNA form, the CDR3 reads TGTGCCAGCAGCCCTAAAGAATACGAGCAGTACTTC. It specifies CASSPKEYEQYF.

This chain joins TRBV27 and TRBJ1-4; no reliable D call. The CDR3 consists of 15 residues. The germline gives CDR1 MNHEY, CDR2 SMNVEV (reference sequence). Trimming left V 2 bases short and J 6 bases short, with 13 bases between. DNA of the CDR3: TGTGCCAGCAGTTTACCCTTGGGTTCTGATGAAAAACTGTTTTTT. Translation gives CASSLPLGSDEKLFF.

The rearrangement joins TRBV5-4 to TRBJ1-2, with 7 bases aligning to TRBD1. The CDR3 contains 15 residues. The germline gives CDR1 SGHNT, CDR2 YYREEE (reference sequence). J gave up 6 bases and V 4 bases, and 12 bases lay outside the gene matches. The CDR3 spells CASSLDRVGVDGYTF. The CDR3 DNA is TGTGCCAGCAGCCTTGACAGGGTCGGGGTGGATGGCTACACCTTC.

The CDR3: CASSRGLAGMYTQYF. CDR3 in DNA: TGTGCCAGTAGTCGAGGACTAGCGGGAATGTATACGCAGTATTTT. V and J are TRBV19 and TRBJ2-3, with 12 bases lining up with TRBD2. The CDR3 runs to 15 residues. Germline assignment: CDR1 LNHDA and CDR2 SQIVND (reference sequence). After removal of 5 bases from V and 7 bases from J, the junction contained 7 bases not matched to a gene.

This sequence joins TRBV5-6 and TRBJ2-2; 9 nucleotides match TRBD2. The V gene's germline CDR1 is SGHDT and CDR2 YYEEEE. CDR3 length: 15 residues. V lost 4 bases to trimming and J lost 1 base; unmatched junction nucleotides: 2. CDR3: CASSLSGRNTGELFF. The CDR3 coding sequence is TGTGCCAGCAGCCTTAGCGGGAGGAACACCGGGGAGCTGTTTTTT.

The V gene is TRBV29-1, the J gene TRBJ2-1, with TRBD1 identical over 8 bases. The ends lost 6 bases at V and 8 bases at J; junction bases unmatched: 9. The CDR3 is made up of 13 amino acids. Germline V gene sequence: CDR1 SQVTM, CDR2 ANQGSEA. The CDR3 coding sequence is TGCAGCGTCCCAGGGGGCCTTTTGGATGAGCAGTTCTTC. Encoded protein: CSVPGGLLDEQFF.

The chain is built from TRBV10-3 and TRBJ1-5; 8 nucleotides line up with TRBD1. With 10 bases clipped from V and 6 bases from J, the junction kept 8 bases outside the gene matches. The CDR3 contains 13 residues. Germline values: CDR1 ENHRY, CDR2 SYGVKD. The chain's CDR3 is CATQTGAGQPQHF. The CDR3 DNA follows: TGTGCCACCCAGACAGGGGCGGGTCAGCCCCAGCATTTT.

This chain joins TRBV27 and TRBJ1-4; tentative D call: TRBD1 (5 bases). With 5 bases removed from V and 3 bases from J, the gap between germline ends came to 10 bases. The CDR3 has 14 residues. Germline assignment: CDR1 MNHEY and CDR2 SMNVEV (reference sequence). The CDR3 loop reads CASSVQVSNEKLFF. Here the CDR3 DNA reads TGTGCCAGCAGTGTACAGGTGTCTAATGAAAAACTGTTTTTT.

The V gene is TRBV5-1, the J gene TRBJ2-3; either TRBD1 or TRBD2 may fit D (5 bases each). The CDR3 runs 13 residues. The germline V gene encodes CDR1 SGHRS and CDR2 YFSETQ. V lost 4 bases and J lost 2, with 8 bases in between. Written as DNA, the CDR3 is TGCGCCAGCAGCAGGGACCCCACAGATACGCAGTATTTT. Protein product: CASSRDPTDTQYF.

J is TRBJ2-7 and V is TRBV11-2; tentatively, D is TRBD2 (5 bases). The CDR3 extends over 13 amino acids. Trimming took off 5 bases at V and 4 bases at J, with 12 bases between the two ends. Germline V gives CDR1 SGHAT, CDR2 FQNNGV. CDR3 region: CASSPRGDYEQYF. CDR3 DNA: TGTGCCAGCAGCCCTCGGGGTGATTACGAGCAGTACTTC.

The rearrangement joins TRBV6-1 to TRBJ1-5, with D unclear. Germline-derived CDR1 and CDR2 are MNHNS and SASEGT. The CDR3 covers 13 residues. V was shortened by 7 bases and J by 5 bases, with 12 bases between the two germline ends. Written as DNA, the CDR3 is TGTGCCAGCAAAACGAGGTTCGATCAGCCCCAGCATTTT. As protein: CASKTRFDQPQHF.

This clone has just one count. The chain is built from TRBV27 and TRBJ2-7; D uncertain. This CDR3 region has 14 residues. Trimming pared 2 bases from V and 6 bases from J, leaving 14 bases between. Germline V gene sequence: CDR1 MNHEY, CDR2 SMNVEV (reference sequence). The CDR3 loop is CASSLIGRRIEQYF. Here the CDR3 DNA reads TGTGCCAGCAGTTTAATAGGCCGAAGGATCGAGCAGTACTTC.

This chain connects TRBV19 to TRBJ1-2; 9 bases are a match to TRBD1. CDR1 and CDR2 from the germline V gene are LNHDA and SQIVND (reference sequence). There are 12 residues in the CDR3. V trimming: 10 bases; J trimming: 4 bases; junction bases outside the gene matches: 4. The CDR3 loop reads CATGTGRYGYTF. The CDR3 DNA reads TGTGCCACGGGGACAGGGCGCTATGGCTACACCTTC.

V gene TRBV11-1 combines with J gene TRBJ2-1; TRBD2 agrees at 10 bases. Looked up from germline, CDR1 is SGHAT and CDR2 is FQDESV (reference sequence). The CDR3 is 16 amino acids. J was trimmed by 6 bases and V by 5 bases; bases with no gene match: 10. CDR3 bases: TGTGCCAGCAGCGCACGAGGACTAGCGGACCTCAATGAGCAGTTCTTC. Its translation: CASSARGLADLNEQFF.

This rearrangement joins TRBV5-8 to TRBJ2-5; 9 bases match TRBD1. J was trimmed by 5 bases and V by 3 bases; bases with no gene match: 5. Germline V gene lookup returns CDR1 SGHTS and CDR2 YDEGEE. This CDR3 contains 14 residues. CDR3 residues: CASSYRGRRETQYF. For the CDR3, the DNA is TGTGCCAGCAGCTACAGGGGGCGTCGGGAGACCCAGTACTTC.

The chain joins TRBV5-5 to TRBJ1-4, with 7 bases identical to TRBD1. Germline V gene lookup returns CDR1 SGHKS and CDR2 YYEKEE (reference sequence). This CDR3 has 16 amino acids. Trimming at V came to 2 bases and at J to 0 bases, leaving 4 bases not matched to a gene. CDR3: CASSFLGTATNEKLFF. The CDR3 bases are TGTGCCAGCAGCTTTTTGGGGACAGCAACTAATGAAAAACTGTTTTTT. The whole variable domain, remainder taken from reference TRBV5-5 and TRBJ1-4, is DAGVTQSPTHLIKTRGQQVTLRCSPISGHKSVSWYQQVLGQGPQFIFQYYEKEERGRGNFPDRFSARQFPNYSSELNVNALLLGDSALYLCASSFLGTATNEKLFFGSGTQLSVL.

The V and J genes are TRBV5-1 and TRBJ1-1; TRBD1 matches 9 bases. CDR1 SGHRS and CDR2 YFSETQ come from the germline V gene. The CDR3 has 15 residues. V lost 0 bases and J lost 1; bases outside the gene matches: 1. In nucleotides, the CDR3 is TGCGCCAGCAGCTTGGCGGACAGGGGGAACACTGAAGCTTTCTTT. As protein: CASSLADRGNTEAFF.

The chain links TRBV13 to TRBJ1-1, with D possibly TRBD1 on 6 matching bases. Per germline, CDR1 PRHDT and CDR2 FYEKMQ (reference sequence). Trimming pared 1 base from V and 3 bases from J, leaving 12 bases between. This CDR3 contains 15 residues. This CDR3 reads CASSLVGGPDTEAFF. The CDR3 bases are TGTGCCAGCAGCTTAGTCGGGGGGCCGGACACTGAAGCTTTCTTT.

V gene TRBV5-1 combines with J gene TRBJ2-5; no clear D. The CDR3 consists of 14 residues. Per the germline V gene, CDR1 is SGHRS and CDR2 is YFSETQ. Trimming took 1 base from V and 1 from J, leaving 8 bases between them. The chain's CDR3 is CASSLRRPQETQYF. The CDR3 DNA reads TGCGCCAGCAGCTTGCGTCGTCCCCAAGAGACCCAGTACTTC.

V and J are TRBV10-3 and TRBJ1-1; D possibly corresponds to TRBD1 (6 bases). Germline V gene sequence: CDR1 ENHRY, CDR2 SYGVKD. The CDR3 has 13 residues. V lost 10 bases and J lost 11, with 23 bases in between. The CDR3 reads CATLTVGAGSAFF. In DNA form, the CDR3 reads TGTGCCACACTGACAGTGGGGGCCGGGTCGGCTTTCTTT.

The chain has TRBV2 and TRBJ1-2; TRBD1 is a possible D gene (6 bases). The length of the CDR3 is 13 residues. Germline CDR1 SNHLY, CDR2 FYNNEI. Between the trimmed V and J ends, which lost 6 bases and 3 bases, there was a span of 11 bases. The CDR3 region is CASSPGTHYGYTF. The CDR3 DNA follows: TGTGCCAGCAGCCCCGGGACACACTATGGCTACACCTTC.

The V and J genes are TRBV18 and TRBJ1-2; D gene uncertain. In germline, CDR1 is KGHSH, CDR2 LQKENI. This CDR3 contains 15 residues. The V gene lost 2 bases and the J gene lost 2 bases, with 12 bases spanning the gap. The CDR3 is CASSPNKDPNYGYTF. CDR3 nucleotides: TGTGCCAGCTCACCAAATAAAGACCCGAACTATGGCTACACCTTC.

CDR3 in DNA: TGTGCCAGCAGCCAAGTTCCACAGACAGATACGCAGTATTTT. The encoded protein is CASSQVPQTDTQYF. V gene TRBV4-2 combines with J gene TRBJ2-3; D is uncertain. Trimming left V 1 base short and J 3 bases short, with 8 bases between. Germline assignment: CDR1 LGHNA and CDR2 YNFKEQ. The CDR3 covers 14 residues.

The genes are TRBV7-6 and TRBJ2-7; the D is unclear. Germline V CDR1 and CDR2: SGHVS, FNYEAQ. The CDR3 spans 14 residues. Trimming shortened V by 0 bases and J by 4 bases, and 10 bases separated the two germline ends. The CDR3 protein is CASSLAFKNYEQYF. The CDR3, as DNA: TGTGCCAGCAGCTTAGCGTTCAAAAATTACGAGCAGTACTTC.

V usage is TRBV2 and J usage is TRBJ2-1, with D possibly matching TRBD2 (5 bases). Germline V gene lookup returns CDR1 SNHLY and CDR2 FYNNEI. This CDR3 has 18 amino acids. V shed 2 bases and J shed 2 bases, with 19 bases lying between them. The CDR3 spells CASSEPLGKVRAYNEQFF. DNA of the CDR3: TGTGCCAGCAGTGAACCTCTAGGAAAGGTGAGGGCCTACAATGAGCAGTTCTTC. The whole variable domain, remainder taken from reference TRBV2 and TRBJ2-1, is EPEVTQTPSHQVTQMGQEVILRCVPISNHLYFYWYRQILGQKVEFLVSFYNNEISEKSEIFDDQFSVERPDGSNFTLKIRSTKLEDSAMYFCASSEPLGKVRAYNEQFFGPGTRLTVL.

V and J are TRBV5-4 and TRBJ2-7; 13 nucleotides match TRBD2. This CDR3 comprises 16 residues. The trim removed 4 bases at V and 3 bases at J, leaving 7 bases unmatched. CDR1 is SGHNT, CDR2 YYREEE, per germline (reference sequence). CDR3 nucleotide sequence: TGTGCCAGCAGCAGTGGACTAGCGGGAGTTTTCTACGAGCAGTACTTC. This codes for CASSSGLAGVFYEQYF.

This clone was counted a single time. The chain combines TRBV7-8 with TRBJ1-5, with D perhaps TRBD1 (6 bases). V was pared by 2 bases and J by 0 bases, with 11 bases between. The CDR3 extends over 16 amino acids. Germline assignment: CDR1 SGHVS and CDR2 FQNEAQ. The CDR3 coding sequence is TGTGCCAGCAGCTTAACAGGGACCCATAGCAATCAGCCCCAGCATTTT. Translating it yields CASSLTGTHSNQPQHF.

J is TRBJ2-7 and V is TRBV6-6; perhaps TRBD2 as D (7 bases). Germline assignment: CDR1 MNHNY and CDR2 SVGAGI (reference sequence). V lost 11 bases and J lost 7, with 18 bases in between. This CDR3 is built from 12 residues. The CDR3 DNA sequence: TGTGCCGTCATGAGGGGGGGGCAGGAGCAGTACTTC. As protein: CAVMRGGQEQYF.